A selection of T cell receptor beta chains follows, all from one sample in a study of T cells in Graves' hyperthyroidism and ophthalmopathy. Each CDR3 protein is one row after TCRdb ran MiXCR on the multiplex PCR reads. Of almost 500,000 distinct CDR3 sequences listed, around a fifth are singletons. Sequencing used blood. These receptors all come from an older woman with Graves' ophthalmopathy. CDR3s include the opening cysteine and the closing phenylalanine or tryptophan. A D gene is named only where the DNA matches it firmly. Clone size is shown for a subset of rows, as once, few, many or a class of expanded clone.

clone size: .; CDR3 length: 14; V gene: TRBV5-1; D gene: TRBD1; J gene: TRBJ1-2; CDR3 protein: CASSVGQGEYGYTF; CDR3 DNA: TGCGCCAGCAGCGTAGGACAGGGGGAATATGGCTACACCTTC
clone size: .; CDR3 length: 13; V gene: TRBV29-1; D gene: .; J gene: TRBJ2-3; CDR3 protein: CSVESVAPDTQYF; CDR3 DNA: TGCAGCGTTGAATCGGTAGCTCCGGATACGCAGTATTTT
clone size: many; CDR3 length: 15; V gene: TRBV2; D gene: TRBD2; J gene: TRBJ2-5; CDR3 protein: CASRYGTSGSETQYF; CDR3 DNA: TGTGCCAGCAGATATGGGACTAGCGGGAGTGAGACCCAGTACTTC
clone size: .; CDR3 length: 14; V gene: TRBV7-2; D gene: .; J gene: TRBJ1-2; CDR3 protein: CASSLETALYGYTF; CDR3 DNA: TGTGCCAGCAGCTTAGAAACAGCCCTCTATGGCTACACCTTC
clone size: few; CDR3 length: 16; V gene: TRBV4-3; D gene: TRBD1; J gene: TRBJ1-2; CDR3 protein: CASSPPYPTGVYGYTF; CDR3 DNA: TGCGCCAGCAGCCCACCTTATCCGACAGGGGTCTATGGCTACACCTTC
clone size: many; CDR3 length: 14; V gene: TRBV12-3/TRBV12-4; D gene: TRBD2; J gene: TRBJ2-1; CDR3 protein: CASSFGTSGNEQFF; CDR3 DNA: TGTGCCAGCAGTTTTGGTACTAGCGGAAATGAGCAGTTCTTC
clone size: few; CDR3 length: 13; V gene: TRBV19; D gene: TRBD1; J gene: TRBJ1-2; CDR3 protein: CASSYRDRGGYTF; CDR3 DNA: TGTGCCAGTAGTTACCGGGACAGGGGTGGCTACACCTTC
clone size: few; CDR3 length: 15; V gene: TRBV20-1; D gene: TRBD1; J gene: TRBJ1-5; CDR3 protein: CSVRQGGGSNQPQHF; CDR3 DNA: TGCAGTGTTAGACAGGGGGGTGGTAGCAATCAGCCCCAGCATTTT
clone size: many; CDR3 length: 13; V gene: TRBV12-3/TRBV12-4; D gene: TRBD2; J gene: TRBJ2-3; CDR3 protein: CASTLAGVNTQYF; CDR3 DNA: TGTGCCAGCACCCTAGCGGGAGTAAATACGCAGTATTTT
clone size: few; CDR3 length: 12; V gene: TRBV20-1; D gene: .; J gene: TRBJ2-3; CDR3 protein: CSATPGRTTQYF; CDR3 DNA: TGCAGTGCTACCCCTGGGCGAACTACGCAGTATTTT
clone size: .; CDR3 length: 20; V gene: TRBV5-1; D gene: TRBD2; J gene: TRBJ2-1; CDR3 protein: CASSLGISGLAGQSYNEQFF; CDR3 DNA: TGCGCCAGCAGCTTGGGAATATCGGGACTAGCGGGCCAATCCTACAATGAGCAGTTCTTC
clone size: .; CDR3 length: 14; V gene: TRBV6-5; D gene: TRBD2; J gene: TRBJ2-1; CDR3 protein: CASSSGTSGVQEFF; CDR3 DNA: TGTGCCAGCAGTTCCGGGACTAGCGGAGTCCAGGAGTTCTTC
clone size: .; CDR3 length: 15; V gene: TRBV7-2; D gene: .; J gene: TRBJ2-2; CDR3 protein: CASSFPQGRGGELFF; CDR3 DNA: TGTGCCAGCAGCTTCCCCCAGGGTCGGGGCGGGGAGCTGTTTTTT
clone size: many; CDR3 length: 12; V gene: TRBV2; D gene: .; J gene: TRBJ1-4; CDR3 protein: CASTLTPEKLFF; CDR3 DNA: TGTGCCAGCACGTTGACCCCCGAAAAACTGTTTTTT
clone size: .; CDR3 length: 18; V gene: TRBV5-4; D gene: .; J gene: TRBJ2-2; CDR3 protein: CASSLPPRGTGGPGELFF; CDR3 DNA: TGTGCCAGCAGCTTACCCCCAAGGGGAACCGGGGGACCCGGGGAGCTGTTTTTT
clone size: .; CDR3 length: 13; V gene: TRBV18; D gene: .; J gene: TRBJ1-4; CDR3 protein: CASSREAGEKLFF; CDR3 DNA: TGTGCCAGCTCAAGGGAAGCAGGTGAAAAACTGTTTTTT
clone size: few; CDR3 length: 17; V gene: TRBV3-1; D gene: .; J gene: TRBJ2-1; CDR3 protein: CASSQDLNSGSSNEQFF; CDR3 DNA: TGTGCCAGCAGCCAAGATTTAAACAGCGGGTCTTCCAATGAGCAGTTCTTC
clone size: few; CDR3 length: 14; V gene: TRBV12-3/TRBV12-4; D gene: .; J gene: TRBJ1-2; CDR3 protein: CASSPPGASGGYTF; CDR3 DNA: TGTGCCAGCAGCCCACCCGGGGCTTCTGGTGGCTACACCTTC
clone size: .; CDR3 length: 13; V gene: TRBV20-1; D gene: .; J gene: TRBJ2-5; CDR3 protein: CSARDMGPGTQYF; CDR3 DNA: TGCAGTGCTAGAGACATGGGGCCCGGGACCCAGTACTTC
clone size: .; CDR3 length: 14; V gene: TRBV20-1; D gene: TRBD1; J gene: TRBJ1-2; CDR3 protein: CSARDGTGNYGYTF; CDR3 DNA: TGCAGTGCTAGAGACGGGACAGGGAACTATGGCTACACCTTC
clone size: many; CDR3 length: 15; V gene: TRBV6-5; D gene: TRBD2; J gene: TRBJ2-5; CDR3 protein: CASSYQGLGGETQYF; CDR3 DNA: TGTGCCAGCAGTTACCAGGGACTCGGGGGGGAGACCCAGTACTTC
clone size: .; CDR3 length: 12; V gene: TRBV3-1; D gene: .; J gene: TRBJ1-6; CDR3 protein: CASSQFGSPLHF; CDR3 DNA: TGTGCCAGCAGCCAATTTGGTTCACCCCTCCACTTT
clone size: few; CDR3 length: 13; V gene: TRBV7-3; D gene: TRBD2; J gene: TRBJ2-3; CDR3 protein: CASSWTSTDTQYF; CDR3 DNA: TGTGCCAGCAGCTGGACTAGTACAGATACGCAGTATTTT
clone size: many; CDR3 length: 15; V gene: TRBV20-1; D gene: .; J gene: TRBJ1-2; CDR3 protein: CSARPEAGPGNGYTF; CDR3 DNA: TGCAGTGCTAGACCTGAGGCAGGCCCGGGTAATGGCTACACCTTC
clone size: .; CDR3 length: 14; V gene: TRBV6-1; D gene: TRBD2; J gene: TRBJ2-1; CDR3 protein: CASLASGKYNEQFF; CDR3 DNA: TGTGCCAGCCTGGCTAGCGGAAAATACAATGAGCAGTTCTTC
clone size: .; CDR3 length: 14; V gene: TRBV3-1; D gene: TRBD2; J gene: TRBJ2-1; CDR3 protein: CASRDLAGTNEQFF; CDR3 DNA: TGTGCCAGCAGGGACCTAGCGGGAACCAATGAGCAGTTCTTC